This T cell receptor (beta chain) stems from a study of monozygotic twins with inflammatory bowel disease. To note about this clonotype: Its antigen is not known.

Per germline, CDR1 DFQATT and CDR2 SNEGSKA (reference sequence). The CDR3 spans 16 residues. The template switching step added UMIs that contained a 6-nucleotide sample barcode. TCRdb re-called the 5' RACE reads and shows each CDR3 protein once, DNA omitted. The sample spans 350,000 to 500,000 distinct CDR3 sequences; the ten largest clones claim approximately 2.4%. Study outcomes and limitations: The authors could not tell different T cell subtypes apart. Diversity of TCRbeta measured by inverse Simpson was lower in IBD patients than in healthy co-twins.

Sequenced material: blood. The J gene is TRBJ2-7, the V gene TRBV20-1; TCRdb reports TRBD1, a call that lacks DNA to check it against. This clonotype was obtained from a human donor with ulcerative colitis or Crohn's disease, or a healthy co-twin of an affected twin (not recorded which). CDR3 protein: CSAGGIGRTPSYEQYF.